The next 10 T cell receptor beta chains were all read from a single sample in a study of blood T cells in healthy people across ages. A J-beta primer mix and a sample-barcoded 5' primer were used in a second PCR of roughly 6 to 11 cycles. TCRdb reprocessed the 5' RACE reads via MiXCR and lists one record per CDR3 protein. The sample has about 1,600,000 distinct CDR3 sequences, roughly 40% seen once. The sample was blood. These receptors were collected from a woman aged 18-29 years in good health.

This clonotype has more than one count but fewer than ten. The rearrangement links TRBV29-1 to TRBJ1-1; 8 nucleotides match TRBD1. Germline V gives CDR1 SQVTM, CDR2 ANQGSEA. This CDR3 contains 13 residues. Germline trimming cut 4 bases from V and 4 bases from J; bases unmatched to any gene: 5. The CDR3 sequence is CSVGDTGGTEAFF. Here the CDR3 DNA reads TGCAGCGTTGGAGACACAGGGGGCACTGAAGCTTTCTTT.

The chain recombines TRBV25-1 with TRBJ1-2; tentatively, D is TRBD1 (5 bases). The CDR3 has 14 amino acids. Germline V lookup: CDR1 MGHDK, CDR2 SYGVNS. Trimming cost V 2 bases and J 8 bases, with 15 bases left between them. The CDR3 reads CASSEGGARRGYTF. The CDR3 nucleotides are TGTGCCAGCAGTGAAGGAGGGGCTCGGAGGGGCTACACCTTC.

The rearrangement uses TRBV7-9 and TRBJ2-1; weak D call: TRBD2 (7 bases). Trimming pared 5 bases from V and 0 bases from J, leaving 14 bases between. The germline gives CDR1 SEHNR, CDR2 FQNEAQ (reference sequence). The CDR3 contains 16 residues. For the CDR3, the DNA is TGTGCCAGCAGCCTAGGGGGGGTCGTCTCCTACAATGAGCAGTTCTTC. This gives the protein CASSLGGVVSYNEQFF.

The chain combines TRBV7-2 with TRBJ2-7, with 9 bases matching TRBD1. The length of the CDR3 is 16 residues. Germline V lookup: CDR1 SGHTA, CDR2 FQGNSA. Trimming at V came to 3 bases and at J to 0 bases, leaving 6 bases not matched to a gene. DNA of the CDR3: TGTGCCAGCAGCTTTGACAGGGGGAGAAGCTCCTACGAGCAGTACTTC. It codes for CASSFDRGRSSYEQYF.

This chain joins TRBV7-9 and TRBJ2-7, with TRBD2 matching over 9 bases. The CDR3 covers 17 residues. The germline V gene encodes CDR1 SEHNR and CDR2 FQNEAQ (reference sequence). With V trimmed by 0 bases and J by 0 bases, 6 bases remained unmatched. The CDR3 DNA follows: TGTGCCAGCAGCTTAGCTCTAGCGGGACTTAGCTCCTACGAGCAGTACTTC. This gives the protein CASSLALAGLSSYEQYF.

The chain combines TRBV29-1 with TRBJ1-5, with D possibly TRBD1 on 6 matching bases. Germline V gives CDR1 SQVTM, CDR2 ANQGSEA. The CDR3 spans 14 residues. Between the trimmed V and J ends, which lost 4 bases and 2 bases, there was a span of 12 bases. The CDR3 reads CSVVSEGGNQPQHF. The CDR3 DNA reads TGCAGCGTTGTGTCAGAGGGGGGCAATCAGCCCCAGCATTTT.

The chain recombines TRBV20-1 with TRBJ2-5; D is uncertain. V was trimmed by 5 bases and J by 0 bases, leaving 4 bases between them. CDR1 DFQATT and CDR2 SNEGSKA come from the germline V gene (reference sequence). This CDR3 spans 11 amino acids. CDR3 bases: TGCAGTGCTCGTTACCAAGAGACCCAGTACTTC. The encoded protein is CSARYQETQYF.

CDR3 coding DNA: TGTGCCAGCAGCTTAGAGGGACTAGCGGGAGCCTACGAGCAGTACTTC. It is translated as CASSLEGLAGAYEQYF. The chain links TRBV7-9 to TRBJ2-7; 14 bases agree with TRBD2. There are 16 residues in the CDR3. V was clipped by 1 base and J by 2 bases; unmatched bases: 1. Germline CDR1 is SEHNR and CDR2 is FQNEAQ (reference sequence).

This clonotype has just a few counts. The CDR3 region has the DNA TGCAGTGCTGCCGACCGAGGACAGGGGGTCTTAGGCACCTACAATGAGCAGTTCTTC. Amino acid sequence: CSAADRGQGVLGTYNEQFF. This rearrangement joins TRBV20-1 to TRBJ2-1; TRBD1 matches 10 bases. V trimming: 5 bases; J trimming: 2 bases; junction bases outside the gene matches: 18. The germline V gene has CDR1 DFQATT and CDR2 SNEGSKA (reference sequence). The CDR3 extends over 19 amino acids.

The V and J genes are TRBV6-1 and TRBJ2-1; 7 bases are shared with TRBD1. The CDR3 has 15 amino acids. The germline gives CDR1 MNHNS, CDR2 SASEGT. Trimming removed 1 base from V and 7 bases from J; junction bases left unmatched: 7. The CDR3 DNA follows: TGTGCCAGCAGTGAAGGGGGTTACAGGGGAAATGAGCAGTTCTTC. It specifies CASSEGGYRGNEQFF.